This TCR beta chain stems from a study of blood T cell repertoires in COVID-19. The overall study: The cDNA or gDNA used as material had been derived from T cells, B-cell-depleted T cells, or PBMCs.

The V gene end was trimmed by 0 bases and the J gene end by 4 bases; junction bases not matched to a gene: 5. The length of the CDR3 is 15 residues. The V gene's germline CDR1 is SGHNT and CDR2 YYREEE (reference sequence). Original data processing: Scientists estimated how many nucleated cells there were by amplifying reference gene primers. Libraries were prepared by immunoSEQ multiplex PCR; TCRdb keeps only in-frame clonotypes and omits some of them. V, J and clone size reflect that table, while D and trimming were determined from the DNA. Among about 150,000 clones listed, approximately 80% were seen once.

Sample: peripheral blood. This receptor was identified in a man aged 60-69 years with acute or convalescent COVID-19. The chain couples TRBV5-4 to TRBJ1-2; 8 bases fit TRBD1. Written as DNA, the CDR3 is TGTGCCAGCAGCTTGGAGACAGGGGCTGGCTATGGCTACACCTTC. Protein product: CASSLETGAGYGYTF.